One sample yielded the 15 T cell receptor beta chains listed below, sequenced in a study of blood T cell repertoires in COVID-19. This table comes from immunoSEQ multiplex PCR, and its TCRdb copy is limited to in-frame clones, with some not included. Seen here are roughly 250,000 clones, approximately 78% observed once, and the top ten hold roughly 12%. The specimen sequenced was peripheral blood. These receptors were taken from a woman aged 55-69 years with active or convalescent COVID-19.

The gene calls are TRBV6-2 or TRBV6-3 and TRBJ1-1, with a weak D call TRBD1 (5 bases). Per the germline V gene, CDR1 is MNHEY and CDR2 is SVGEGT. V was cut by 4 bases and J by 4 bases, with 19 bases left in between. The CDR3 sequence is 16 residues long. Here the CDR3 reads CASSSSVGGKGTEAFF. The CDR3 coding sequence is TGTGCCAGCAGTTCCTCGGTGGGGGGTAAGGGCACTGAAGCTTTCTTT.

This clone has just one count. This rearrangement joins TRBV27 to TRBJ1-1, with 7 bases lining up with TRBD1. Germline lookup yields CDR1 MNHEY and CDR2 SMNVEV (reference sequence). J was trimmed by 5 bases and V by 4 bases; bases with no gene match: 16. The CDR3 loop spans 17 amino acids. The CDR3 DNA follows: TGTGCCAGCAGTTCGACCACTATACAGGGGCGGTGGACTGAAGCTTTCTTT. It specifies CASSSTTIQGRWTEAFF.

This clone was seen more than once but under ten times. The chain has TRBV6-5 and TRBJ2-7; 14 nucleotides align to TRBD2. This CDR3 contains 15 residues. The junction had 2 bases not matched to a gene; V was cut back by 5 bases and J by 2 bases. Per the germline V gene, CDR1 is MNHEY and CDR2 is SVGAGI. CDR3 protein: CASSPTSGGAYEQYF. The CDR3 DNA reads TGTGCCAGCAGTCCGACTAGCGGGGGGGCCTACGAGCAGTACTTC.

The chain carries TRBV30 and TRBJ2-7, with D possibly TRBD2 on 5 matching bases. CDR1 is GTSNPN and CDR2 is SVGIG in the germline V gene (reference sequence). CDR3 length: 14 residues. V was trimmed by 3 bases and J by 3 bases, leaving 15 bases between them. CDR3: CAWRAPGNNYEQYF. The DNA of the CDR3 is TGTGCCTGGAGGGCCCCGGGGAATAACTACGAGCAGTACTTC.

This clone is a singleton in its sample. The rearrangement joins TRBV5-1 to TRBJ2-1; 10 bases agree with TRBD2. Germline loops: CDR1 SGHRS, CDR2 YFSETQ. The CDR3 covers 16 residues. The junction had 9 bases not matched to a gene; V was cut back by 0 bases and J by 9 bases. In nucleotides, the CDR3 is TGCGCCAGCAGCTTGGCCCCCAGCGGGGGGGCCGCTGAGCAGTTCTTC. Encoded protein: CASSLAPSGGAAEQFF.

The chain recombines TRBV5-1 with TRBJ1-2, with D possibly TRBD1 on 5 matching bases. CDR3 length: 15 residues. Germline CDR1 reads SGHRS; CDR2 reads YFSETQ. Trimming removed 3 bases at V and 5 bases at J, with 17 bases between. The CDR3 reads CASSSTGEGRYGYTF. The CDR3 bases are TGCGCCAGCAGCTCAACCGGGGAGGGGAGGTATGGCTACACCTTC. Complete variable domain (other parts from reference TRBV5-1 and TRBJ1-2): KAGVTQTPRYLIKTRGQQVTLSCSPISGHRSVSWYQQTPGQGLQFLFEYFSETQRNKGNFPGRFSGRQFSNSRSEMNVSTLELGDSALYLCASSSTGEGRYGYTFGSGTRLTVV.

This clone was observed a few times. The rearrangement links TRBV6-5 to TRBJ1-5, with D uncertain. From germline, CDR1 is MNHEY and CDR2 SVGAGI. Trimming stripped 4 bases from V and 3 bases from J, with 10 bases between. CDR3 length: 14 residues. The CDR3 here is CASSFAGNNQPQHF. In DNA, the CDR3 is TGTGCCAGCAGTTTTGCGGGCAACAATCAGCCCCAGCATTTT.

The chain uses TRBV7-9 and TRBJ2-7; 9 nucleotides line up with TRBD1. The germline V gene encodes CDR1 SEHNR and CDR2 FQNEAQ (reference sequence). Trimming cost V 7 bases and J 6 bases; bases outside gene matches: 7. The CDR3 loop spans 13 amino acids. The CDR3 bases are TGTGCCAGCACGGACAGGGGTAATCGCGAGCAGTACTTC. It yields the protein CASTDRGNREQYF.

J is TRBJ2-5 and V is TRBV3-1 (or the pseudogene TRBV3-2); TRBD2 matches at 9 bases. The CDR3 runs to 18 residues. Trimming at V came to 1 base and at J to 2 bases, leaving 11 bases not matched to a gene. Germline V CDR1 and CDR2: LGHDT, YNNKEL (reference sequence). Here the CDR3 DNA reads TGTGCCAGCAGCCAAGTCTCCGTGCTAGCGGGGTTTCAAGAGACCCAGTACTTC. As protein: CASSQVSVLAGFQETQYF.

This chain joins TRBV29-1 and TRBJ2-1; D ambiguous. Deletions cut 2 bases from V and 2 bases from J, with 4 bases between. Germline CDR1 reads SQVTM; CDR2 reads ANQGSEA. This CDR3 is 12 amino acids long. The chain's CDR3 is CSVERAYNEQFF. CDR3 nucleotides: TGCAGCGTTGAAAGAGCCTACAATGAGCAGTTCTTC.

The V call is TRBV6-5, the J call TRBJ1-2; 9 nucleotides agree with TRBD1. In germline, CDR1 is MNHEY, CDR2 SVGAGI. V shed 0 bases, J shed 4 bases, and the junction held 3 bases outside the gene matches. The CDR3 is 15 residues long. The CDR3 spells CASSYSGTGTYGYTF. In nucleotides, the CDR3 is TGTGCCAGCAGTTACTCGGGGACAGGGACCTATGGCTACACCTTC.

The rearrangement uses TRBV19 and TRBJ2-5; perhaps TRBD1 as D (6 bases). Germline V gene data show CDR1 as LNHDA and CDR2 as SQIVND (reference sequence). CDR3 size: 15 residues. V dropped 5 bases and J dropped 6 bases, with 19 bases sitting between them. As DNA, the CDR3 is TGTGCCAGTAGTTTCTTACAGGGCCTCCGAAAGACCCAGTACTTC. The encoded protein is CASSFLQGLRKTQYF.

The chain employs TRBV18 and TRBJ1-2, with D possibly TRBD1 on 6 matching bases. CDR1 is KGHSH and CDR2 is LQKENI in the germline V gene. V was clipped by 4 bases and J by 3 bases, with 9 bases between them. CDR3 size: 13 residues. The DNA of the CDR3 is TGTGCCAGCTCACTACAGGGATACTATGGCTACACCTTC. This sequence encodes CASSLQGYYGYTF.

This chain joins TRBV6-2 or TRBV6-3 and TRBJ2-7; a possible D gene is TRBD1 (5 bases). Germline lookup yields CDR1 MNHEY and CDR2 SVGEGT. The V end was cut by 2 bases, the J end by 2 bases, with 7 bases between. The CDR3 is 13 residues long. The CDR3 sequence: CASSYHRPYEQYF. The CDR3 DNA sequence: TGTGCCAGCAGTTACCACAGGCCCTACGAGCAGTACTTC.

The V call is TRBV7-9, the J call TRBJ2-7; the match to TRBD1 covers 7 bases. J lost 2 bases, V lost 1 base, and 5 bases had no gene match. This CDR3 has 15 residues. The germline gives CDR1 SEHNR, CDR2 FQNEAQ (reference sequence). This CDR3 is CASSLGGTGAYEQYF. Written as DNA, the CDR3 is TGTGCCAGCAGCTTAGGGGGAACAGGGGCCTACGAGCAGTACTTC.